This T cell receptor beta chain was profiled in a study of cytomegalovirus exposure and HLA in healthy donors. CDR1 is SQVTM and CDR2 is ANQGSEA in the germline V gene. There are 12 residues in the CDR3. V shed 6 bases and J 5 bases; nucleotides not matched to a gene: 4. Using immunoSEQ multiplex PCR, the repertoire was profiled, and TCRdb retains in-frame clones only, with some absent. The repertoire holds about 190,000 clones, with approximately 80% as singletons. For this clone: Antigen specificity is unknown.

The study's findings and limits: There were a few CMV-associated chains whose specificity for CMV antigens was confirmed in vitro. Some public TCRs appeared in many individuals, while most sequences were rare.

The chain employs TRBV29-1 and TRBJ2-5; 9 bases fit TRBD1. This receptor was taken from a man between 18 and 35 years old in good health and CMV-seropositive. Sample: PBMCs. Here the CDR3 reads CSVTGQGETQYF. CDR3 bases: TGCAGCGTGACAGGACAGGGGGAGACCCAGTACTTC. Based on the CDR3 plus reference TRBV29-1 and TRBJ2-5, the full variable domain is SAVISQKPSRDICQRGTSLTIQCQVDSQVTMMFWYRQQPGQSLTLIATANQGSEATYESGFVIDKFPISRPNLTFSTLTVSNMSPEDSSIYLCSVTGQGETQYFGPGTRLLVL.